This T cell receptor (beta chain) was sequenced for a study of CD8 T cells in Susac syndrome (dated by TCRdb to about 2019). Describing the broader study: Repertoire sequencing was used to test whether CD8+ T cell activation and differentiation in Susac syndrome was antigen driven.

Regarding this clonotype: Its cognate antigen has yet to be identified. Base qualities are not provided; no much larger clone lies one nucleotide away.

Reading from cysteine to phenylalanine, the CDR3 counts 13 amino acids. Just the 39-base CDR3 DNA is kept, in frame starting at base 1. Clipping removes 6 bases from V and 4 bases from J, with 5 as the unmatched junction base count. The germline V gene supplies CDR1 MNHEY and CDR2 SVGAGI. General conclusions and limits of the study: The TCR sequencing and HLA analysis was acknowledged to have included a relatively small number of individuals.

RNA was extracted using the RNeasy kit, and about 0.45 to 1 microgram was reverse transcribed with random hexamers. TCR beta CDR3 regions were amplified with the immunoSEQ multiplex PCR assay covering 54 Vbeta and 13 Jbeta segments. PCR amplification bias was corrected using a synthetic template baseline for primer optimization and computational correction. Regarding the original processing steps: Reads were assigned to V, D and J genes according to IMGT and analyzed in immunoSEQ Analyzer, with only productive sequences retained. Clonality was calculated as one minus the Shannon entropy normalized by log2 of the number of productive unique sequences. For each patient and control, public and private clones were evaluated within the 100 most prevalent clones. Clones were defined as Susac-specific when absent from the healthy and MS cohorts, from 1,000 to 1,100 published viral clones and from other ImmuneACCESS disease sequences. TCRdb reprocessed the public reads (quality trimming at Q25 with fastp, clone calling with MiXCR) and kept in-frame beta chains. Rows are unified per CDR3 protein, each entry keeping the most common DNA and genes. The V and J calls were not made by the authors but by TCRdb's processing. The sample table lists about 170,000 distinct CDR3 sequences, approximately 94% of them with a count of one. The ten top clones hold roughly 0.1% of the sample.

Peripheral blood CD8+ and CD4+ T cells from healthy donors, Susac syndrome patients and multiple sclerosis patients were profiled by high-throughput TCR beta sequencing. Multiple sclerosis controls were treatment-naive patients with stable or active relapsing-remitting disease fulfilling revised McDonald criteria. Bulk CD8+ and CD4+ T cells were purified by magnetic negative isolation, whereas CD8+ TEMRA cells were enriched by FACS. Blood was collected in EDTA tubes and processed within 24 hours, with PBMCs isolated through density gradient centrifugation. PBMCs intended for TCR sequencing were frozen in liquid nitrogen and were later thawed in a 37 degrees C water bath. The sorted or isolated CD4+, CD8+ and CD8+ TEMRA cells had a purity of 90% or higher.

This receptor was identified in a human donor with multiple sclerosis. The sequenced sample was CD4+ T cells from PBMCs. This chain is built from TRBV6-5 and TRBJ1-2; TRBD1 fits 7 bases in the junction. The DNA sequence follows: TGTGCCAGCAGATCGGACAGGAGCTATGGCTACACCTTC. It is translated as CASRSDRSYGYTF.